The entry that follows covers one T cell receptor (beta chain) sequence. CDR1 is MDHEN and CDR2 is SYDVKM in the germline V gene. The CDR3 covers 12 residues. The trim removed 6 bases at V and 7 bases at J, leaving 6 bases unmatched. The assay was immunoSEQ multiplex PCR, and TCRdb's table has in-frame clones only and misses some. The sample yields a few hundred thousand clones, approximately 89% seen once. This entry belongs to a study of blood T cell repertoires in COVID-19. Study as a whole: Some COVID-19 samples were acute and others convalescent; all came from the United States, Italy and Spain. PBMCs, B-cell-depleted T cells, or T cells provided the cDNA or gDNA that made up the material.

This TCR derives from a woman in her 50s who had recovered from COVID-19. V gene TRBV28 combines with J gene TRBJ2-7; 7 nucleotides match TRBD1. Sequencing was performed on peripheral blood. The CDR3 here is CASSPGTVEQYF. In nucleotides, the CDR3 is TGTGCCAGCAGCCCTGGGACAGTTGAGCAGTACTTC.